This entry lists 26 T cell receptor beta chains sequenced from one sample in a study of blood T cells in healthy people across ages. A J-beta primer mix and a sample-barcoded 5' primer were used in a second PCR of about 6 to 12 cycles. TCRdb passed the 5' RACE reads through MiXCR, listing each CDR3 protein once. The sample lists hundreds of thousands of distinct CDR3 sequences; roughly 43% were seen once. The specimen sequenced was blood. Every receptor here comes from a man older than 75 in good health.

This clonotype has a handful of counts. The chain has TRBV20-1 and TRBJ2-7, with 7 bases fitting TRBD1. This CDR3 contains 14 residues. The ends lost 2 bases at V and 1 base at J; junction bases unmatched: 5. CDR1 and CDR2 (germline): DFQATT, SNEGSKA (reference sequence). CDR3: CSARRQGESYEQYF. In DNA form, the CDR3 reads TGCAGTGCTAGAAGACAGGGAGAATCCTACGAGCAGTACTTC.

The V gene is TRBV12-3 or TRBV12-4, the J gene TRBJ1-2, with 8 bases identical to TRBD1. This CDR3 comprises 15 residues. Trimming removed 3 bases from V and 2 bases from J; junction bases left unmatched: 5. The chain's CDR3 is CASSLLQGANYGYTF. DNA of the CDR3: TGTGCCAGCAGTTTGTTGCAGGGGGCAAACTATGGCTACACCTTC.

This clonotype was seen a handful of times. The chain is built from TRBV28 and TRBJ1-1; possible D gene TRBD1, 6 bases. V lost 6 bases and J 6 bases, leaving 17 bases between the germline ends. From germline, CDR1 is MDHEN and CDR2 SYDVKM. The CDR3 extends over 14 amino acids. The CDR3 DNA sequence: TGTGCCAGCAGGAGACTGATGGGGGGCTCTGAAGCTTTCTTT. It is translated as CASRRLMGGSEAFF.

The chain joins TRBV6-5 to TRBJ2-5; D might be TRBD2 (7 bases). Deletions cut 6 bases from V and 0 bases from J, with 14 bases between. Looked up from germline, CDR1 is MNHEY and CDR2 is SVGAGI. The CDR3 consists of 15 residues. This chain's CDR3 is CASRRGAWNQETQYF. The CDR3 DNA sequence: TGTGCCAGCAGACGGGGGGCCTGGAACCAAGAGACCCAGTACTTC.

V and J are TRBV4-1 and TRBJ2-4; TRBD2 matches at 16 bases. The J call is doubtful: the DNA matches TRBJ2-5 better. CDR3 length: 19 amino acids. Per the germline V gene, CDR1 is MGHRA and CDR2 is YSYEKL. DNA of the CDR3: TGCGCCAGCAGCCAAGATCTGGGACTAGCGGGGGGGCCCCAAGAGACCCAGTACTTC. It is translated as CASSQDLGLAGGPQETQYF.

The rearrangement links TRBV6-6 to TRBJ1-2, with 7 bases aligning to TRBD1. The germline gives CDR1 MNHNY, CDR2 SVGAGI (reference sequence). The length of the CDR3 is 14 residues. With 4 bases clipped from V and 8 bases from J, the junction kept 10 bases outside the gene matches. CDR3 in amino acids: CASSSGQEGQGYTF. The CDR3 region has the DNA TGTGCCAGCAGTTCTGGACAGGAAGGGCAAGGCTACACCTTC.

CDR3 in amino acids: CASSRQGLAGIEQYF. DNA of the CDR3: TGCGCCAGCAGCCGACAGGGACTAGCGGGAATCGAGCAGTACTTC. The rearrangement joins TRBV4-1 to TRBJ2-5, with 13 positions matching TRBD2. The DNA end is a closer match to TRBJ2-7, so the J assignment may be wrong. Looked up from germline, CDR1 is MGHRA and CDR2 is YSYEKL. The CDR3 covers 15 residues.

J is TRBJ2-6 and V is TRBV7-2; 7 bases are a match to TRBD1. The CDR3 spans 16 residues. Trimming removed 5 bases from V and 2 bases from J; junction bases left unmatched: 6. Germline CDR1 SGHTA, CDR2 FQGNSA. CDR3 in amino acids: CASSPRQGAGANVLTF. CDR3 coding DNA: TGTGCCAGCAGCCCTCGACAGGGCGCTGGGGCCAACGTCCTGACTTTC. The whole variable domain, remainder taken from reference TRBV7-2 and TRBJ2-6, is GAGVSQSPSNKVTEKGKDVELRCDPISGHTALYWYRQSLGQGLEFLIYFQGNSAPDKSGLPSDRFSAERTGGSVSTLTIQRTQQEDSAVYLCASSPRQGAGANVLTFGAGSRLTVL.

The rearrangement joins TRBV4-2 to TRBJ1-1; D is ambiguous. The CDR3 loop spans 11 amino acids. V lost 1 base and J lost 12, with 9 bases in between. Looked up from germline, CDR1 is LGHNA and CDR2 is YNFKEQ. CDR3 DNA: TGTGCCAGCAGCCAAGGGAGGGAACCTTTCTTT. Protein product: CASSQGREPFF.

V is TRBV4-3 and J is TRBJ2-1, with 10 nucleotides matching TRBD2. The CDR3 is 16 amino acids. Trimming at V came to 4 bases and at J to 4 bases, leaving 7 bases not matched to a gene. The germline V gene has CDR1 LGHNA and CDR2 YSLEER. The CDR3, as DNA: TGCGCCAGCAGCCGAACGGAGCGGGGGGGTTACAATGAGCAGTTCTTC. Translation gives CASSRTERGGYNEQFF.

This rearrangement joins TRBV7-9 to TRBJ2-4, with no clear D. V lost 0 bases, J lost 11 bases, and 17 bases lay in between. The CDR3 is 15 residues long. Germline loops: CDR1 SEHNR, CDR2 FQNEAQ (reference sequence). DNA for the CDR3: TGTGCCAGCAGCTTAGCGGGTGGCGGTAGTGAGGTTCAGTACTTC. This gives the protein CASSLAGGGSEVQYF.

There are a few counts of this clonotype. The chain has TRBV27 and TRBJ1-2, with D hard to call. V lost 5 bases to trimming and J lost 1 base, with 14 bases between them. The germline gives CDR1 MNHEY, CDR2 SMNVEV (reference sequence). The CDR3 covers 15 residues. CDR3: CASSTMGRSNYGYTF. The CDR3 nucleotides are TGTGCCAGCAGTACGATGGGCAGGAGTAACTATGGCTACACCTTC.

The V gene is TRBV7-9, the J gene TRBJ2-3; D unresolved. The CDR3 totals 14 residues. Trimming removed 2 bases from V and 2 bases from J, with 8 bases in between. Germline V gives CDR1 SEHNR, CDR2 FQNEAQ (reference sequence). DNA for the CDR3: TGTGCCAGCAGCTTACCGTCTATCACAGATACGCAGTATTTT. Residues: CASSLPSITDTQYF.

This chain joins TRBV5-6 and TRBJ1-1; TRBD1 is a possible D gene (5 bases). The germline gives CDR1 SGHDT, CDR2 YYEEEE. V was cut by 4 bases and J by 0 bases, with 19 bases left in between. The CDR3 extends over 17 amino acids. The CDR3 DNA sequence: TGTGCCAGCAGCCCTAGGACGGATGTGGGGGTGAACACTGAAGCTTTCTTT. Encoded protein: CASSPRTDVGVNTEAFF.

The table lists this clonotype with many counts. The V call is TRBV27, the J call TRBJ2-3; 8 nucleotides line up with TRBD2. With 4 bases clipped from V and 7 bases from J, the junction kept 22 bases outside the gene matches. CDR1 is MNHEY, CDR2 SMNVEV, per germline (reference sequence). The CDR3 totals 19 residues. In DNA form, the CDR3 reads TGTGCCAGCAGTTCAATAAACCGATCTCGGCGGGAGGAAAAAAATACGCAGTATTTT. Translating gives CASSSINRSRREEKNTQYF.

The table lists this clonotype with many counts. This sequence joins TRBV7-2 and TRBJ2-4; no clear D gene. V was trimmed by 5 bases and J by 2 bases, leaving 13 bases between them. CDR1 is SGHTA, CDR2 FQGNSA, per germline. The CDR3 runs 15 residues. This CDR3 is CASSPGLVTKNIQYF. CDR3 nucleotides: TGTGCCAGCAGCCCCGGGTTGGTTACCAAAAACATTCAGTACTTC.

This clonotype was picked up a small number of times. The chain couples TRBV11-2 to TRBJ1-2, with 9 bases aligning to TRBD1. Trimming cost V 1 base and J 4 bases; bases outside gene matches: 7. Germline lookup yields CDR1 SGHAT and CDR2 FQNNGV. The CDR3 has 16 residues. The CDR3 DNA reads TGTGCCAGCAGCTTAGTGTTGGGGACAGGGACCTATGGCTACACCTTC. Translated: CASSLVLGTGTYGYTF.

This rearrangement joins TRBV7-2 to TRBJ2-2; D is unclear. The V and J ends lost 8 bases and 3 bases respectively, with 4 bases between them. The CDR3 length is 11 residues. Germline CDR1 SGHTA, CDR2 FQGNSA. The CDR3 nucleotides read TGTGCCAGCGTGTACACCGGGGAGCTGTTTTTT. This encodes CASVYTGELFF.

This clonotype came up a few times. This chain uses TRBV25-1 with TRBJ2-3, with 7 bases lining up with TRBD2. The CDR3 has 13 amino acids. The V and J ends lost 5 bases and 3 bases, in that order; junction bases with no gene match: 2. Germline V CDR1 and CDR2: MGHDK, SYGVNS. DNA of the CDR3: TGTGCCAGCAGTAGCGGGAAGACAGATACGCAGTATTTT. Its protein product is CASSSGKTDTQYF.

Many counts were recorded for this clonotype. V and J are TRBV7-2 and TRBJ2-7, with D possibly being TRBD2 (5 bases). The CDR3 runs 14 residues. Germline assignment: CDR1 SGHTA and CDR2 FQGNSA. V lost 3 bases and J lost 5, with 14 bases in between. CDR3 protein: CASSFLLDSDEQYF. As DNA, the CDR3 is TGTGCCAGCAGCTTCCTCCTAGATAGCGACGAGCAGTACTTC.

The chain carries TRBV20-1 and TRBJ2-1; TRBD1 agrees at 8 bases. V was clipped by 2 bases and J by 9 bases; unmatched bases: 9. From germline, CDR1 is DFQATT and CDR2 SNEGSKA (reference sequence). This CDR3 comprises 14 residues. CDR3 sequence reads: CSARIPATGGEQFF. CDR3 nucleotides: TGCAGTGCTAGAATCCCCGCCACAGGGGGTGAGCAGTTCTTC.

The V and J genes are TRBV5-1 and TRBJ2-1, with 7 bases that match TRBD1. The V segment lost 3 bases and the J segment 5 bases; nucleotides outside the gene matches: 8. The CDR3 is made up of 15 amino acids. Germline V lookup: CDR1 SGHRS, CDR2 YFSETQ. DNA for the CDR3: TGCGCCAGCAGCTCACATGGGACAGACGACAATGAGCAGTTCTTC. Translating it yields CASSSHGTDDNEQFF.

The chain combines TRBV5-1 with TRBJ2-2, with a tentative D call TRBD2 (6 bases). The CDR3 loop spans 15 amino acids. V dropped 2 bases and J dropped 4 bases, with 12 bases sitting between them. Germline V gives CDR1 SGHRS, CDR2 YFSETQ. The CDR3 coding sequence is TGCGCCAGCAGCTTTTTCCGGGGAGGCACCGGGGAGCTGTTTTTT. This translates into CASSFFRGGTGELFF.

This clonotype was seen only a few times. This sequence joins TRBV7-2 and TRBJ2-7, with 11 bases fitting TRBD2. Trimming cost V 0 bases and J 6 bases; bases outside gene matches: 4. The CDR3 covers 15 residues. From germline, CDR1 is SGHTA and CDR2 FQGNSA. DNA for the CDR3: TGTGCCAGCAGCTTAGCCGGGACTAGCGGCTTCGAGCAGTACTTC. Residues: CASSLAGTSGFEQYF.

The chain recombines TRBV7-2 with TRBJ1-3; TRBD1 matches 8 bases. After removal of 4 bases from V and 0 bases from J, the junction contained 14 bases not matched to a gene. The CDR3 extends over 19 amino acids. Germline-derived CDR1 and CDR2 are SGHTA and FQGNSA. CDR3 region: CASSSRLGSDRGSGNTIYF. The DNA of the CDR3 is TGTGCCAGCAGCTCCAGATTAGGGAGCGACAGGGGCTCTGGAAACACCATATATTTT.

CDR3 in amino acids: CASSPLTAYEQYF. CDR3 in DNA: TGTGCCAGCAGCCCCCTGACAGCCTACGAGCAGTACTTC. The genes are TRBV7-6 and TRBJ2-7, with D possibly being TRBD1 (5 bases). This CDR3 spans 13 amino acids. Deletions cut 5 bases from V and 2 bases from J, with 10 bases between. Germline V gene lookup returns CDR1 SGHVS and CDR2 FNYEAQ.